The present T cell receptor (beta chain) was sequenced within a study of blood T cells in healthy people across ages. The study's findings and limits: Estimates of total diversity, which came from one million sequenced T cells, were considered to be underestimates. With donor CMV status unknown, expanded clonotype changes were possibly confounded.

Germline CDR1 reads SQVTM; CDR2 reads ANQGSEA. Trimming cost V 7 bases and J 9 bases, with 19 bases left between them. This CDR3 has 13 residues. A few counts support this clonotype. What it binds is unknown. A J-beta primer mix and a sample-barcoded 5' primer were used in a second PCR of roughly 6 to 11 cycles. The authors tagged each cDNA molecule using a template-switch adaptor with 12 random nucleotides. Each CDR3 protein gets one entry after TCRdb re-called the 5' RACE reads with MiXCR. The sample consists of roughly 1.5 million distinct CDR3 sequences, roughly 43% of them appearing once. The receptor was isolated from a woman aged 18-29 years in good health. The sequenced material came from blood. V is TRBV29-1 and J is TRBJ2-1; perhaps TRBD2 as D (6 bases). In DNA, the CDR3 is TGCAGCGCCTCGGGGGATCCAGTGGCTGAGCAGTTCTTC. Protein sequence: CSASGDPVAEQFF.